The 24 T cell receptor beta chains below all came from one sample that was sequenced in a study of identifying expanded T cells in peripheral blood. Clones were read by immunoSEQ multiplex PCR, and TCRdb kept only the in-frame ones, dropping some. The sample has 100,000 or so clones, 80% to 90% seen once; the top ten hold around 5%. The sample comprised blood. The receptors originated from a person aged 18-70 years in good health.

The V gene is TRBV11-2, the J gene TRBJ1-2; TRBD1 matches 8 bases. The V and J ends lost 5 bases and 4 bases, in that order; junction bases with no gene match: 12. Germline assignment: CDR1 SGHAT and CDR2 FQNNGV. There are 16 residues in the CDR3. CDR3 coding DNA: TGTGCCAGCAGCCCGAGCGGGACAGGCTTGACCTATGGCTACACCTTC. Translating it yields CASSPSGTGLTYGYTF.

The CDR3 reads CASKPLAGDNNEQFF. The DNA of the CDR3 is TGTGCCAGCAAACCCCTAGCGGGGGATAACAATGAGCAGTTCTTC. This chain joins TRBV6-1 and TRBJ2-1; TRBD2 matches 10 bases. The ends lost 7 bases at V and 5 bases at J; junction bases unmatched: 8. This CDR3 comprises 15 residues. CDR1 MNHNS and CDR2 SASEGT come from the germline V gene.

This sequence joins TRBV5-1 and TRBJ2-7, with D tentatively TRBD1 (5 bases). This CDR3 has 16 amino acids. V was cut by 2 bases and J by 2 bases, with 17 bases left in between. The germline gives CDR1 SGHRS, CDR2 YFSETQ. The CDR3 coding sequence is TGCGCCAGCAGCTTTTATGGGGCCGCCCTCCCCTACGAGCAGTACTTC. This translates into CASSFYGAALPYEQYF. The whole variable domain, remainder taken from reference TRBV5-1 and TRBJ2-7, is KAGVTQTPRYLIKTRGQQVTLSCSPISGHRSVSWYQQTPGQGLQFLFEYFSETQRNKGNFPGRFSGRQFSNSRSEMNVSTLELGDSALYLCASSFYGAALPYEQYFGPGTRLTVT.

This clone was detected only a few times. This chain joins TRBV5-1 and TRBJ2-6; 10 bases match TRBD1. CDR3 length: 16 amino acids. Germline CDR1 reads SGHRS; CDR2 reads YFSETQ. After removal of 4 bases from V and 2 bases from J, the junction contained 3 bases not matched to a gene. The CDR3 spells CASSGGTGAGANVLTF. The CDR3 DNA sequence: TGCGCCAGCAGCGGGGGGACAGGGGCTGGGGCCAACGTCCTGACTTTC.

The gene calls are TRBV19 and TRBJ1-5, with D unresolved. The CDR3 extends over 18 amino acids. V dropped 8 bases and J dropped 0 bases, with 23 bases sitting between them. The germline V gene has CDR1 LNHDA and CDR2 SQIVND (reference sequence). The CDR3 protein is CASQPETWSQYSNQPQHF. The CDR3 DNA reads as TGTGCCAGTCAGCCGGAAACCTGGTCACAGTATAGCAATCAGCCCCAGCATTTT.

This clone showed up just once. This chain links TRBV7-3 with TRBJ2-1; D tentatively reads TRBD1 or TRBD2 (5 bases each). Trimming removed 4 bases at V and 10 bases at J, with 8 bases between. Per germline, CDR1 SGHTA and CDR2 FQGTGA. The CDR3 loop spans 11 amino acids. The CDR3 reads CASSSGREQFF. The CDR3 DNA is TGTGCCAGCAGCTCGGGGCGGGAGCAGTTCTTC.

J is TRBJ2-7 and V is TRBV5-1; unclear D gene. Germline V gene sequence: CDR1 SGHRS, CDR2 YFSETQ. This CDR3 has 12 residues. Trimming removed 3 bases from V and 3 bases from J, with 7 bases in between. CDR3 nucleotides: TGCGCCAGCAGCTCCAACAGCTACGAGCAGTACTTC. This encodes CASSSNSYEQYF.

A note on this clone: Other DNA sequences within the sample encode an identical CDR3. CDR3 nucleotides: TGTGCCAGCAGTGAAGAGGCAGGCAACACTGAAGCTTTCTTT. Its protein product is CASSEEAGNTEAFF. The gene calls are TRBV2 and TRBJ1-1, with D unclear. V dropped 1 base and J dropped 2 bases, with 8 bases sitting between them. Germline CDR1 and CDR2: SNHLY and FYNNEI. This CDR3 contains 14 residues.

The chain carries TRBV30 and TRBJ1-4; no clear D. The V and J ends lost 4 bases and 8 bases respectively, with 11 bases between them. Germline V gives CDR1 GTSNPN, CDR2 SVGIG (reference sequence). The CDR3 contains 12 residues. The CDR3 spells CAWKVGGEKLFF. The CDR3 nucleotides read TGTGCCTGGAAGGTTGGCGGAGAAAAACTGTTTTTT.

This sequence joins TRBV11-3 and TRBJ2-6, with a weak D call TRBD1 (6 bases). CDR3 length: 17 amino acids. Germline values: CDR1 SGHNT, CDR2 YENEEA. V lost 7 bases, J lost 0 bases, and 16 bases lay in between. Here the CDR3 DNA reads TGTGCCAGCACCGGACAGTCCCTTGGCTCTGGGGCCAACGTCCTGACTTTC. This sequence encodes CASTGQSLGSGANVLTF.

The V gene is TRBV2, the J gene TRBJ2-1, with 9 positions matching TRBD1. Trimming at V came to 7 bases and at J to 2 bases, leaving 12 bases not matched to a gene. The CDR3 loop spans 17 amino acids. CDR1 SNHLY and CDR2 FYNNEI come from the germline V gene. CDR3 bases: TGTGCCAGCACCTGGGATATAGACAGGGGGGCCTACAATGAGCAGTTCTTC. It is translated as CASTWDIDRGAYNEQFF.

The CDR3 DNA sequence: TGTGCCAGTAATGACGGGAACTCCTACGAGCAGTACTTC. This translates into CASNDGNSYEQYF. The chain recombines TRBV19 with TRBJ2-7; a possible D gene is TRBD2 (5 bases). The CDR3 runs to 13 residues. Germline CDR1 and CDR2: LNHDA and SQIVND (reference sequence). The V gene lost 7 bases and the J gene lost 0 bases, with 10 bases spanning the gap.

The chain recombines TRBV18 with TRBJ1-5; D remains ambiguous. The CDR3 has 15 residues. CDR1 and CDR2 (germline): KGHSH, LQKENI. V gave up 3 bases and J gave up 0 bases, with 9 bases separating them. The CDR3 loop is CASSPSEGSNQPQHF. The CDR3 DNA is TGTGCCAGCTCACCCTCGGAGGGTAGCAATCAGCCCCAGCATTTT.

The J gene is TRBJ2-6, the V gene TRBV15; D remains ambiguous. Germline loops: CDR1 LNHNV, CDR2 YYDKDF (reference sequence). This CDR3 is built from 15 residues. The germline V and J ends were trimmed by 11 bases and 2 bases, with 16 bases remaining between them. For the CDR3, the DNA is TGTGCCGCTAGTCCCCAAGGGACTGGGGCCAACGTCCTGACTTTC. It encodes CAASPQGTGANVLTF. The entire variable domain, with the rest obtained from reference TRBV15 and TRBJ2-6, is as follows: DAMVIQNPRYQVTQFGKPVTLSCSQTLNHNVMYWYQQKSSQAPKLLFHYYDKDFNNEADTPDNFQSRRPNTSFCFLDIRSPGLGDTAMYLCAASPQGTGANVLTFGAGSRLTVL.

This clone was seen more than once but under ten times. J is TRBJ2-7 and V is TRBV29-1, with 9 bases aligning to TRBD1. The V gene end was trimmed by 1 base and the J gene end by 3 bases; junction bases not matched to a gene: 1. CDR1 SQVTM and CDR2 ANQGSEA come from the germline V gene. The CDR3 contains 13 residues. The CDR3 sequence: CSVEGGQGYEQYF. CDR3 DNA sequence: TGCAGCGTTGAAGGGGGACAGGGCTACGAGCAGTACTTC.

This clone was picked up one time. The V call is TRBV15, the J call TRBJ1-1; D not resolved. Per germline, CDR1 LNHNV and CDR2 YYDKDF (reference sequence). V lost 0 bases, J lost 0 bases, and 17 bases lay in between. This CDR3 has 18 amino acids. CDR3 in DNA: TGTGCCACCAGCAGAGATGGGAGCTATACGAGGGTGAACACTGAAGCTTTCTTT. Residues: CATSRDGSYTRVNTEAFF.

CDR3 protein: CAWAGQGASPLHF. CDR3 bases: TGTGCCTGGGCAGGACAGGGGGCTTCACCCCTCCACTTT. The chain has TRBV30 and TRBJ1-6; 11 bases align to TRBD1. This CDR3 is built from 13 residues. V was pared by 5 bases and J by 9 bases, with 3 bases of the junction left unmatched. CDR1 is GTSNPN and CDR2 is SVGIG in the germline V gene (reference sequence).

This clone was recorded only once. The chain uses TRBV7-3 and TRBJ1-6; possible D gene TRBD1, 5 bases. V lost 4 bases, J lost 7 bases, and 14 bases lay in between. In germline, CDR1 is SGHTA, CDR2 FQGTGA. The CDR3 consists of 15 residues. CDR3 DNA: TGTGCCAGCAGCTCCCAATCCAGGGCAAATTCACCCCTCCACTTT. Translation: CASSSQSRANSPLHF.

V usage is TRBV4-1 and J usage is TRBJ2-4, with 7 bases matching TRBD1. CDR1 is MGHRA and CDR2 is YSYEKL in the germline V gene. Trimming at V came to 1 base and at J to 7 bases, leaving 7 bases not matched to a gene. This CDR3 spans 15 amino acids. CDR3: CASSQGRQGGNIQYF. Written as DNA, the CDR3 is TGCGCCAGCAGCCAAGGAAGACAGGGTGGGAACATTCAGTACTTC.

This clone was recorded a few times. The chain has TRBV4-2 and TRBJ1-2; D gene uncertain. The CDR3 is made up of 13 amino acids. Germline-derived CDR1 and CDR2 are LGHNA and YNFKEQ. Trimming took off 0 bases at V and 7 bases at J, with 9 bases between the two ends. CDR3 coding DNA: TGTGCCAGCAGCCAAGAGGACTGGGGTGGCTACACCTTC. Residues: CASSQEDWGGYTF.

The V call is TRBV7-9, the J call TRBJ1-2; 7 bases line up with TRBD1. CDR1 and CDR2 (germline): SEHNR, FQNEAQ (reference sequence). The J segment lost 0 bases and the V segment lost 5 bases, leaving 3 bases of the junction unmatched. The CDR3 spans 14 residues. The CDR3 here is CASSRDSANYGYTF. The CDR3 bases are TGTGCCAGCAGCCGGGACAGCGCTAACTATGGCTACACCTTC.

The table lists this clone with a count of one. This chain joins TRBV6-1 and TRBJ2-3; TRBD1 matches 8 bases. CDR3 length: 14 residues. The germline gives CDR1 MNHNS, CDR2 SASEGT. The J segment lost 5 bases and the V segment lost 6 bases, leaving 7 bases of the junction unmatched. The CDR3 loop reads CASRPGGDRDTQYF. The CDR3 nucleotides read TGTGCCAGCAGACCAGGGGGCGATAGAGATACGCAGTATTTT.

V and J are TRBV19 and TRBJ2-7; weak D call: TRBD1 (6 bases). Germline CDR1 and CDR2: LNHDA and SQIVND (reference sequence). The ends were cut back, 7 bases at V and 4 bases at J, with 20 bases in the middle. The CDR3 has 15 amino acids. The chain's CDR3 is CASTSYLQGKYEQYF. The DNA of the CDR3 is TGTGCCAGTACTTCTTATTTACAGGGAAAGTACGAGCAGTACTTC.

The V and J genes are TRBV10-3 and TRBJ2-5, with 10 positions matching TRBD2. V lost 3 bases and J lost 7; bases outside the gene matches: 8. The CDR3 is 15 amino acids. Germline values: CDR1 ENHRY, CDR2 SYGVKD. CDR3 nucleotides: TGTGCCATCAGTGAAGAGGCTAGCGGGAGAGTGACCCAGTACTTC. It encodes CAISEEASGRVTQYF.